This entry lists 17 T cell receptor beta chains sequenced from one sample in a study of beta chain features in type 1 diabetes. Expressed TCRB transcripts were sequenced after all isolated RNA was converted to cDNA. Generated by immunoSEQ multiplex PCR, the TCRdb table keeps only in-frame clones and is missing some. Of over 100,000 clones listed, roughly 15% are singletons. The antigens these receptors bind are not known. Study-wide points: The study found moderately but significantly shorter TCRB CDR3s in all four CD4+ subsets of Type 1 diabetes patients.

Sequenced sample: central memory CD4+ T cells from blood. Every receptor here comes from a man aged 25-45 years with type 1 diabetes.

The CDR3 loop is CASSAEGSEYNEQFF. The CDR3 bases are TGTGCCAGCAGCGCAGAGGGGTCAGAATACAATGAGCAGTTCTTC. This chain links TRBV9 with TRBJ2-1, with D possibly called TRBD1 or TRBD2 (5 bases each). The CDR3 spans 15 residues. CDR1 and CDR2 (germline): SGDLS, YYNGEE. The germline V and J ends were trimmed by 3 bases and 4 bases, with 14 bases remaining between them.

This clone was found a few times. The rearrangement uses TRBV5-4 and TRBJ2-3; 11 positions agree with TRBD1. The V gene end was trimmed by 9 bases and the J gene end by 3 bases; junction bases not matched to a gene: 3. The CDR3 covers 13 residues. The germline V gene encodes CDR1 SGHNT and CDR2 YYREEE (reference sequence). CDR3 bases: TGTGCCACGGGACAGGGGGGAACAGATACGCAGTATTTT. It is translated as CATGQGGTDTQYF. The variable domain in full, completed from reference TRBV5-4 and TRBJ2-3, reads ETGVTQSPTHLIKTRGQQVTLRCSSQSGHNTVSWYQQALGQGPQFIFQYYREEENGRGNFPPRFSGLQFPNYSSELNVNALELDDSALYLCATGQGGTDTQYFGPGTRLTVL.

This chain joins TRBV4-1 and TRBJ1-2, with D hard to call. V lost 5 bases and J lost 0, with 16 bases in between. The CDR3 has 16 residues. From germline, CDR1 is MGHRA and CDR2 YSYEKL. CDR3 DNA sequence: TGCGCCAGCAGCGGGTTTCGAGATAGATCTAACTATGGCTACACCTTC. Translating it yields CASSGFRDRSNYGYTF.

V and J are TRBV2 and TRBJ2-3; no firm D call. The germline V and J ends were trimmed by 3 bases and 3 bases, with 7 bases remaining between them. The CDR3 is 13 residues long. The V gene's germline CDR1 is SNHLY and CDR2 FYNNEI. The CDR3 reads CASSDGVTDTQYF. The CDR3 region has the DNA TGTGCCAGCAGTGATGGCGTTACAGATACGCAGTATTTT.

This chain links TRBV5-1 with TRBJ2-7; D ambiguous. The CDR3 covers 11 residues. The V gene lost 4 bases and the J gene lost 6 bases, with 8 bases spanning the gap. CDR1 is SGHRS, CDR2 YFSETQ, per germline. The CDR3 spells CASSALSEQYF. CDR3 bases: TGCGCCAGCAGCGCACTAAGCGAGCAGTACTTC.

The V gene is TRBV29-1, the J gene TRBJ2-7, with D perhaps given as TRBD1 or TRBD2 (5 bases each). The V gene lost 7 bases and the J gene lost 7 bases, with 17 bases spanning the gap. The germline V gene encodes CDR1 SQVTM and CDR2 ANQGSEA. The CDR3 has 12 residues. CDR3 protein: CSAGTAEKEQYF. The CDR3 coding sequence is TGCAGCGCCGGGACCGCTGAAAAGGAGCAGTACTTC.

This clone was observed many times. The chain employs TRBV30 and TRBJ2-5, with 7 bases matching TRBD1. Germline assignment: CDR1 GTSNPN and CDR2 SVGIG (reference sequence). The V and J ends lost 8 bases and 4 bases, in that order; junction bases with no gene match: 10. This CDR3 has 13 amino acids. CDR3 loop: CAAPGGEGETQYF. The CDR3 coding sequence is TGTGCCGCTCCAGGGGGAGAGGGAGAGACCCAGTACTTC.

This clone has a handful of counts. The chain carries TRBV13 and TRBJ2-3; D gene ambiguous. CDR3 size: 14 residues. V was pared by 1 base and J by 2 bases, with 7 bases between. CDR1 and CDR2 from the germline V gene are PRHDT and FYEKMQ (reference sequence). CDR3 nucleotides: TGTGCCAGCAGCTTAGCCCTTATCACAGATACGCAGTATTTT. Translation gives CASSLALITDTQYF.

The chain links TRBV9 to TRBJ1-6, with D maybe TRBD1 (5 bases). V shed 0 bases and J shed 11 bases, with 12 bases lying between them. The germline V gene encodes CDR1 SGDLS and CDR2 YYNGEE. CDR3 length: 14 amino acids. Here the CDR3 reads CASSVEEGRTPLHF. CDR3 DNA: TGTGCCAGCAGCGTAGAAGAGGGGCGGACACCCCTCCACTTT.

This chain uses TRBV28 with TRBJ2-5; 11 bases fit TRBD2. TRBJ2-7 explains the end of the DNA better; the J call may be wrong. The CDR3 sequence is 15 residues long. Germline lookup yields CDR1 MDHEN and CDR2 SYDVKM. This chain's CDR3 is CASSLGLADSYEQYF. The CDR3 nucleotides read TGTGCCAGCAGCTTGGGACTAGCGGACTCCTACGAGCAGTACTTC.

The chain carries TRBV19 and TRBJ2-6; D might be TRBD2 (6 bases). This CDR3 has 17 amino acids. Germline V gene sequence: CDR1 LNHDA, CDR2 SQIVND (reference sequence). V dropped 3 bases and J dropped 3 bases, with 15 bases sitting between them. The CDR3 protein is CASSIYIAGSGANVLTF. Written as DNA, the CDR3 is TGTGCCAGTAGTATCTACATTGCCGGGAGTGGGGCCAACGTCCTGACTTTC.

In this sample, this clone turned up many times. The CDR3 DNA reads TGTGCCAGCCTGGGACTAGTCCAAGAGACCCAGTACTTC. It is translated as CASLGLVQETQYF. The genes are TRBV28 and TRBJ2-5; TRBD2 matches 8 bases. This CDR3 region has 13 residues. V was pared by 8 bases and J by 1 base, with 3 bases of the junction left unmatched. Germline loops: CDR1 MDHEN, CDR2 SYDVKM.

This clone was seen many times. The chain employs TRBV28 and TRBJ2-2, with TRBD2 identical over 8 bases. V lost 2 bases and J lost 1; bases outside the gene matches: 6. The CDR3 has 17 amino acids. CDR1 is MDHEN, CDR2 SYDVKM, per germline. CDR3 bases: TGTGCCAGCAGTTTAATCAGCGGGGGCTTGAACACCGGGGAGCTGTTTTTT. Translation gives CASSLISGGLNTGELFF.

At least ten counts were recorded for this clone. The chain joins TRBV5-6 to TRBJ2-7, with TRBD1 matching over 10 bases. Germline V CDR1 and CDR2: SGHDT, YYEEEE. The CDR3 is 16 amino acids. The V gene end was trimmed by 4 bases and the J gene end by 3 bases; junction bases not matched to a gene: 10. The CDR3 loop is CASSGAMTGGNYEQYF. CDR3 coding DNA: TGTGCCAGCAGCGGAGCTATGACAGGGGGCAACTACGAGCAGTACTTC. The complete variable domain, with remaining parts taken from reference TRBV5-6 and TRBJ2-7, reads DAGVTQSPTHLIKTRGQQVTLRCSPKSGHDTVSWYQQALGQGPQFIFQYYEEEERQRGNFPDRFSGHQFPNYSSELNVNALLLGDSALYLCASSGAMTGGNYEQYFGPGTRLTVT.

This clone was observed many times. Other DNA sequences within the sample encode an identical CDR3. In DNA form, the CDR3 reads TGTGCCTGGGCTCGGGACAGGGCCTTTAACTATGGCTACACCTTC. This gives the protein CAWARDRAFNYGYTF. The V and J genes are TRBV30 and TRBJ1-2; 9 bases align to TRBD1. The trim removed 5 bases at V and 1 base at J, leaving 8 bases unmatched. CDR3 length: 15 amino acids. Germline V gene lookup returns CDR1 GTSNPN and CDR2 SVGIG (reference sequence).

This clone was seen ten or more times. The chain combines TRBV7-6 with TRBJ1-6; D unclear. Germline CDR1 is SGHVS and CDR2 is FNYEAQ. This CDR3 spans 18 amino acids. Trimming took off 5 bases at V and 0 bases at J, with 17 bases between the two ends. The CDR3 DNA reads as TGTGCCAGCAGCCCTTACGCGCTCCCGAGCTCCTATAATTCACCCCTCCACTTT. Protein product: CASSPYALPSSYNSPLHF. Full variable domain (remainder filled in from reference TRBV7-6 and TRBJ1-6): GAGVSQSPRYKVTKRGQDVALRCDPISGHVSLYWYRQALGQGPEFLTYFNYEAQQDKSGLPNDRFSAERPEGSISTLTIQRTEQRDSAMYRCASSPYALPSSYNSPLHFGNGTRLTVT.

The J gene is TRBJ1-4, the V gene TRBV7-9; no firm D call. CDR3 length: 11 amino acids. Looked up from germline, CDR1 is SEHNR and CDR2 is FQNEAQ (reference sequence). V was cut by 5 bases and J by 8 bases, with 6 bases left in between. DNA of the CDR3: TGTGCCAGCAGCGTCCGAGAAAAACTGTTTTTT. Translation gives CASSVREKLFF.